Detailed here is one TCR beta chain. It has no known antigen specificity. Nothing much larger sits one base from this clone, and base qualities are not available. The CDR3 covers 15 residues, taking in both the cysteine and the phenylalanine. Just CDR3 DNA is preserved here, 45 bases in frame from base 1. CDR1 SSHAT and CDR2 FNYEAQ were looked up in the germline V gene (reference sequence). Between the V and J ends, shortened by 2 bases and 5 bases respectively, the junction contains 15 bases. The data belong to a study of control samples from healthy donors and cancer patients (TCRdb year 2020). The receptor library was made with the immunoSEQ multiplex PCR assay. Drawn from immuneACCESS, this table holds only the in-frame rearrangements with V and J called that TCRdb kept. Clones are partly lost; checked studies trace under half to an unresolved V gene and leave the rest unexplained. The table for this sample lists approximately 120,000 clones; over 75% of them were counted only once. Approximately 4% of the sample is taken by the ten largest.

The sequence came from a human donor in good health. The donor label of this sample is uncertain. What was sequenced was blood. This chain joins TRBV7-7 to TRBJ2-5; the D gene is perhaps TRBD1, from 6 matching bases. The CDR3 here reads CASSLNPRTEETQYF. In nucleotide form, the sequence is TGTGCCAGCAGCTTAAATCCTCGGACAGAGGAGACCCAGTACTTC.